This TCR beta chain comes out of a study of T cell repertoires in cytomegalovirus infection (dated by TCRdb to between 2017 and 2020). A note on the overall study: Alongside well-studied HLA-B-restricted epitopes, the peptide stimulations were aimed at recently identified HLA-C-restricted CMV epitopes, whose presentation resists viral immunomodulation. Because public TCR beta signatures pointed to carriage of CMV infection together with the matching HLA type, the HLA type of each donor mattered for the analysis.

This clonotype was seen a handful of times. This receptor's antigen is unknown. No quality values exist for individual bases; no much larger clone is one base distant. Measured from the cysteine to the phenylalanine, the CDR3 is 14 residues long. Kept here is only the CDR3 DNA, which spans 42 bases and is read in frame from base 1. Trimming accounts for 4 bases at V and 9 bases at J, while the number of junction bases matched to no gene is 5. CDR1 and CDR2 are drawn from the germline V gene: SGHRS, YFSETQ. The label giving this sample's treatment or condition can be read as: in vitro stimulation with specific CMV peptide epitopes to enrich CMV-specific T cells. Study-wide findings and limitations: Carriers of CMV infection plus the relevant HLA type were discriminated by the cumulative frequency of public TCR beta family members in the study cohort and in an independent approximately 350-donor cohort. The ex vivo response was dominated by HLA-C-restricted CMV-specific TCR beta clonotypes, which also provided the single most frequent clonotype in two of eight donors.

This sample was sequenced with an Illumina HiSeq 1500. TCRdb reprocessing: public reads trimmed at Q25 with fastp, clones called with MiXCR, in-frame beta chains kept. CDR3 protein sequences are deduplicated, and each keeps its most common genes and DNA. The sample has under 300,000 distinct CDR3 sequences on record, about 20% of them singletons. The biggest ten clones account for under 25% of the sample. Source: cultured PBMCs, taken from culture after CMV antigen stimulation. The sequence joins TRBV5-1 to TRBJ1-6, with 9 middle bases fitting TRBD1. The sequence came from a human donor in good health (CMV status not recorded). Some clones in this sample may be carry-over from other donors' samples. The CDR3 protein is CASSTTGGFSPLHF. The nucleotides read TGCGCCAGCAGCACGACAGGGGGTTTTTCACCCCTCCACTTT.